The clone carrying this T cell receptor (beta chain) has at least ten counts. Unique molecular identifiers were incorporated during preparation of the TCRbeta library. Via MiXCR, TCRdb re-called the PCR reads, giving one row per CDR3 protein. The data contain about 600,000 distinct CDR3 sequences, roughly a tenth of them singletons. Germline CDR1 and CDR2: LGHDT and YNNKEL (reference sequence). The ends were cut back, 1 base at V and 4 bases at J, with 6 bases in the middle. The CDR3 is 13 residues long. These data originate in a study of T-cell reconstitution after alpha-beta-depleted transplantation in children.

This clonotype was obtained from a human donor who donated a stem cell graft to a child with acute myeloid leukemia. V and J are TRBV3-1 and TRBJ2-3; D gene ambiguous. The sample in question was PBMCs from the stem cell graft donor, obtained from the stem cell graft. CDR3: CASSQGGPDTQYF. For the CDR3, the DNA is TGTGCCAGCAGCCAAGGAGGCCCAGATACGCAGTATTTT.